This section outlines one T cell receptor beta chain sequence together with its context. It has no known antigen specificity. No base quality information exists; no much larger clone differs at one position. The immunoSEQ multiplex PCR assay was used to amplify the TCRB and TCRAD loci from a standardized quantity of quality-controlled genomic DNA. The amplicons spanned the V(D)J region and were long enough to cover the CDR3 and allow V and J genes to be identified. Amplicon sequencing was performed on an Illumina platform through the commercial immunoSEQ service. The published analysis was carried out like this. Primer bias and sequencing errors were corrected as previously described, and TCRAD and TCRB definitions were based on the IMGT database. Repertoires were analysed with immunoSEQ Analyzer 3.0 and VDJTools, covering basic statistics, V/J segment usage, diversity estimates, rarefaction and pairwise overlap. Diversity was estimated using the Chao1, ChaoE, Efron-Thisted, Shannon and inverse Simpson indices, and was also estimated on datasets down-sampled to the size of the smallest sample. Repertoire overlap was assessed by strict matching of CDR3 nucleotide sequence, V gene and J gene, and clustering was done by Jaccard-based multidimensional scaling. In TCRdb, the immuneACCESS table is reduced to in-frame sequences with V and J assigned. These tables do not hold every clone; where another copy was compared, an unresolved V gene accounts for under half, and the others remain unexplained. The DNA gave D and trimming, while V, J and clone size come from that table. This sample holds 60,000 to 75,000 clones; over 85% were observed only once. The ten largest clones take up 0.03% to 0.035% of the sample.

Thymus tissue was collected as surgical resects that were removed during corrective cardiac surgery. Immunologically healthy infants undergoing open corrective cardiac surgery for congenital heart defects in Finland were used as donors. Thymocytes were mechanically released from the tissue and were stored as pellets of roughly 9-31 million cells at -70 degrees C. A QIAsymphony instrument was used to extract genomic DNA from frozen cell pellets. The sample belongs to a study of human thymus T cells (dated by TCRdb to 2018 to 2021). Some background on the complete study: The study used roughly eight infant thymus samples plus four related peripheral blood samples to characterize TCR alpha and beta repertoires. The cohort included several male and a couple of female infants, with donor ages spanning 7 to 244 days. The full study reports these points: The related research reported highly overlapping thymic TCR repertoires among unrelated individuals. Thymus samples yielded on average approximately 800,000 unique TCRB clonotypes, compared with around 84,000 from blood samples. V and J gene segment usage appeared biased in both thymic and peripheral blood repertoires.

Including the terminal cysteine and phenylalanine, the CDR3 comprises 11 residues. Only the CDR3 portion is preserved as DNA: 33 bases, with reading frame beginning at the first base. The germline V gene (reference sequence) sets CDR1 to DFQATT and CDR2 to SNEGSKA. Trimming at the junction amounts to 8 bases on V and 0 bases on J, and the germline ends lie 8 bases apart. The rearranged chain carries TRBV20-1 and TRBJ2-7; there is no confident call for the D gene. The TCR originated in a girl under three years old with a congenital heart defect but otherwise immunologically healthy. The source material was thymus tissue. CDR3 region: CSMWYSYEQYF. The nucleotide sequence is given as TGCAGTATGTGGTACTCCTACGAGCAGTACTTC.